This TCR beta chain was sequenced during a study of metastatic and nonmetastatic thyroid tumors. As for the study in general: For malignant and benign thyroid patients, tumor or nodule tissue and blood were the sources whose repertoires were compared.

No treatment of any kind had been given to any patient before thyroid surgery. Points from the study as a whole: Within blood and tumor, benign nodules reportedly had significantly lower TCR beta diversity than malignant thyroid tumors did.

Per the authors' pipeline: CDR3 was compared across clinicopathological groups, and the resulting differences were used to build a distant-metastasis classifier for papillary thyroid cancer. TCRdb ran MiXCR on the PCR reads. TCRdb's processing, not the authors', yielded these V and J calls. This table has roughly 20,000 clones, 27% appearing once. This clone was counted between two and nine times. Its antigen remains unidentified. CDR1 LGHNA and CDR2 YNFKEQ come from the germline V gene. This CDR3 has 15 residues. The J segment lost 4 bases and the V segment lost 0 bases, leaving 4 bases of the junction unmatched.

The rearrangement links TRBV4-2 to TRBJ2-7; 9 nucleotides match TRBD2. The sequencing sample was made of blood. The sequence was collected from a female donor with papillary thyroid cancer or a benign thyroid nodule (not recorded which). Some clones in this sample may be carry-over from other donors' samples. The CDR3 sequence is CASSQDMREGYEQYF. As DNA, the CDR3 is TGTGCCAGCAGCCAAGATATGCGGGAGGGTTACGAGCAGTACTTC.